These 12 T cell receptor beta chains share one sample of origin, sequenced in a study of cytomegalovirus exposure and HLA in healthy donors. Clones were sequenced by immunoSEQ multiplex PCR, and TCRdb holds only the in-frame ones, with some missing. This sample has around 120,000 clones, with 86% found just once. The sequenced sample consisted of PBMCs. All receptors derive from a man between 18 and 35 years old in good health and CMV-seronegative.

This chain links TRBV4-2 with TRBJ2-7, with 10 bases aligning to TRBD1. Per the germline V gene, CDR1 is LGHNA and CDR2 is YNFKEQ. V lost 3 bases to trimming and J lost 1 base; unmatched junction nucleotides: 9. This CDR3 contains 17 residues. The CDR3 region has the DNA TGTGCCAGCAGCCAGAGACAAAGGACAGGGGGTTCCTACGAGCAGTACTTC. Encoded protein: CASSQRQRTGGSYEQYF.

This chain uses TRBV19 with TRBJ2-3, with TRBD1 identical over 8 bases. J lost 6 bases, V lost 4 bases, and 12 bases had no gene match. The CDR3 totals 16 residues. Germline V CDR1 and CDR2: LNHDA, SQIVND (reference sequence). The CDR3 protein is CASSTNSGGRADTQYF. CDR3 bases: TGTGCCAGTAGTACTAACTCAGGGGGCCGTGCCGATACGCAGTATTTT.

The chain links TRBV2 to TRBJ1-1; 7 positions agree with TRBD1. V gave up 3 bases and J gave up 4 bases; unmatched junction bases: 2. This CDR3 region has 13 residues. Germline-derived CDR1 and CDR2 are SNHLY and FYNNEI. The CDR3, as DNA: TGTGCCAGCAGTGATTACAGGGGCACTGAAGCTTTCTTT. Translation: CASSDYRGTEAFF.

The rearrangement links TRBV2 to TRBJ1-5; 7 bases fit TRBD1. Germline V gene data show CDR1 as SNHLY and CDR2 as FYNNEI. The CDR3 extends over 12 amino acids. J was trimmed by 14 bases and V by 8 bases; bases with no gene match: 12. The CDR3 DNA follows: TGTGCCAGCGCCCAGGGGGGAAGAGTAGAGCATTTT. Translation: CASAQGGRVEHF.

The V gene is TRBV5-1, the J gene TRBJ2-7; perhaps TRBD1 as D (5 bases). The CDR3 totals 13 residues. Germline V gene lookup returns CDR1 SGHRS and CDR2 YFSETQ. The V gene lost 1 base and the J gene lost 7 bases, with 12 bases spanning the gap. CDR3 region: CASSLPAGREQYF. The CDR3 coding sequence is TGCGCCAGCAGCTTGCCGGCAGGGCGGGAGCAGTACTTC.

This clone was observed a single time. The J gene is TRBJ1-1, the V gene TRBV6-1; 8 positions agree with TRBD1. With V trimmed by 7 bases and J by 4 bases, 2 bases remained unmatched. This CDR3 is built from 12 residues. Germline values: CDR1 MNHNS, CDR2 SASEGT. CDR3: CASNTGGTEAFF. CDR3 in DNA: TGTGCCAGCAACACAGGGGGCACTGAAGCTTTCTTT.

The chain links TRBV5-1 to TRBJ2-1, with 8 bases fitting TRBD2. This CDR3 is built from 16 residues. V gave up 4 bases and J gave up 0 bases; unmatched junction bases: 6. The germline V gene has CDR1 SGHRS and CDR2 YFSETQ. The CDR3 DNA is TGCGCCAGCAGCCCGGGAGGGGGGAGCTCCTACAATGAGCAGTTCTTC. As protein: CASSPGGGSSYNEQFF.

The CDR3 coding sequence is TGCGCCAGCAAGCTAGCGGGAGGTGTGGGAGATACGCAGTATTTT. It yields the protein CASKLAGGVGDTQYF. V usage is TRBV5-1 and J usage is TRBJ2-3; 11 bases map to TRBD2. Germline loops: CDR1 SGHRS, CDR2 YFSETQ. Losses at the gene ends were 6 bases for V and 5 bases for J; bases not matched to a gene: 8. The CDR3 consists of 15 residues.

The rearrangement uses TRBV6-1 and TRBJ2-5; TRBD1 might be the D (5 bases). The V gene's germline CDR1 is MNHNS and CDR2 SASEGT. V was trimmed by 3 bases and J by 4 bases, leaving 21 bases between them. This CDR3 is 17 amino acids long. CDR3 DNA: TGTGCCAGCAGTGAGTCCCCTCCGGCAGGGTATGGAGAGACCCAGTACTTC. As protein: CASSESPPAGYGETQYF.

The count of this clone is one. V is TRBV6-6 and J is TRBJ1-5; 7 positions agree with TRBD1. This CDR3 is built from 14 residues. Germline V gene data show CDR1 as MNHNY and CDR2 as SVGAGI (reference sequence). Trimming removed 7 bases from V and 3 bases from J; junction bases left unmatched: 6. The DNA of the CDR3 is TGTGCCAGCAAGGAGGGGGCCGACAATCAGCCCCAGCATTTT. Its protein is CASKEGADNQPQHF.

This chain connects TRBV19 to TRBJ2-3, with TRBD1 matching over 10 bases. V lost 10 bases and J lost 4; bases outside the gene matches: 5. Germline V gene sequence: CDR1 LNHDA, CDR2 SQIVND (reference sequence). This CDR3 comprises 13 residues. CDR3: CAIRGQGADTQYF. CDR3 nucleotides: TGTGCCATTCGCGGACAGGGGGCAGATACGCAGTATTTT.

The CDR3 DNA reads as TGTGCCTGGAGTAGGGGTTTCTACGAGCAGTACTTC. Its protein product is CAWSRGFYEQYF. The V and J genes are TRBV30 and TRBJ2-7, with D perhaps matching TRBD1 (5 bases). Germline CDR1 is GTSNPN and CDR2 is SVGIG (reference sequence). V dropped 2 bases and J dropped 3 bases, with 8 bases sitting between them. The CDR3 is 12 residues long.